This T cell receptor beta chain was obtained from a study of T cells in Graves' hyperthyroidism and ophthalmopathy. Study-level results: Blood also held most thyroid clonotypes expanded beyond 0.001. Using 13 V-J features, a model discriminated ophthalmopathy from stable hyperthyroidism.

Researchers took RNA transcripts and amplified the TCR beta CDR3 regions from them. The TCR CDR3 first-round RT-PCR relied on the HTBI primer set. TCRdb redid the calling of the multiplex PCR reads with MiXCR, one entry per CDR3 protein. The data show about 350,000 distinct CDR3 sequences, roughly 15% seen once. This clonotype was recorded a few times. Its antigen is currently unknown. The diagnostic basis comprised clinical symptoms, serum thyroxine and TRAb, thyroid ultrasound and orbital computed tomography. The V gene lost 6 bases and the J gene lost 2 bases, with 15 bases spanning the gap. The CDR3 is 15 amino acids. Looked up from germline, CDR1 is LNHDA and CDR2 is SQIVND (reference sequence).

The sample taken for sequencing was blood. The sequence was obtained from a woman between 25 and 40 years old with Graves' hyperthyroidism that later progressed to Graves' ophthalmopathy. J is TRBJ2-3 and V is TRBV19; no definite D call. CDR3 nucleotides: TGTGCCAGTAGCCGTGGCCTTTCTATCACAGATACGCAGTATTTT. The encoded protein is CASSRGLSITDTQYF.